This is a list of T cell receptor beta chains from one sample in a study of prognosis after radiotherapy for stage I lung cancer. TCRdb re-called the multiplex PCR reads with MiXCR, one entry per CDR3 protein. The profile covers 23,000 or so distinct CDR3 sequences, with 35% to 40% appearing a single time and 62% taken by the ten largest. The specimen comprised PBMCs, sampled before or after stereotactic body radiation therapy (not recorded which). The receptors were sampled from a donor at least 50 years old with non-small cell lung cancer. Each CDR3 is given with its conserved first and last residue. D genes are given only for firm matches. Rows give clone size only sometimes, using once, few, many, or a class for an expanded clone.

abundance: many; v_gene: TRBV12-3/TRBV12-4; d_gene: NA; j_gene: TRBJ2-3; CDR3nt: TGTGCCAGCAGTTTATATTTGGACGCAGATACGCAGTATTTT; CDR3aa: CASSLYLDADTQYF
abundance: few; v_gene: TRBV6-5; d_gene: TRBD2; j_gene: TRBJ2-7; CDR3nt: TGTGCCAGCAGTTATAACGAGGCGATAGCGGGGGAGCGAACATACGAGCAGTACTTC; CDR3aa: CASSYNEAIAGERTYEQYF
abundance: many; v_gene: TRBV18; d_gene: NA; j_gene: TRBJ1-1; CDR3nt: TGTGCCAGCTCACCACAGCAGGGGAGGGCTGAAGCTTTCTTT; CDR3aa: CASSPQQGRAEAFF
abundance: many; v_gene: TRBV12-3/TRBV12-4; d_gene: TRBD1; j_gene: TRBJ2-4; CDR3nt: TGTGCCAGCAGTGCCAGACAGGGTCTAGCCAAAAACATTCAGTACTTC; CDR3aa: CASSARQGLAKNIQYF
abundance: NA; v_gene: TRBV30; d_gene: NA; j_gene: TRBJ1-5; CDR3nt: TGTGCCTGGAGTGGGCAGGGGCGAATCAATCAGCCCCAGCATTTT; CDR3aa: CAWSGQGRINQPQHF
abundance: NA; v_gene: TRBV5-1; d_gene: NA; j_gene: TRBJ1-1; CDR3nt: TGCGAAAGCAGGCCGGCTCCGAGGGGCACTGAAGCTTTCTTT; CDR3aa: CESRPAPRGTEAFF
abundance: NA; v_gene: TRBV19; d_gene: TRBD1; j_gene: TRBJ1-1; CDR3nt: TGTGCCAGCTCGACAGGGGGGTTTGAAGCTTTCTTT; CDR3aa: CASSTGGFEAFF
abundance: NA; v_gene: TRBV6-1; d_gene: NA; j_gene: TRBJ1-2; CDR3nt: TGTGCCAGCACCACCTGGGCCGGGGTGCGGGGCTACACCTTC; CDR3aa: CASTTWAGVRGYTF
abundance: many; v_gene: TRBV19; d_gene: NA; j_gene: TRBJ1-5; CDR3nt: TGTGCCAGTAGTCGGTCAGAGACAACTGGAAATCAGCCCCAGCATTTT; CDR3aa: CASSRSETTGNQPQHF
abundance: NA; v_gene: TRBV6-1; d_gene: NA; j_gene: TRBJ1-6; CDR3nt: TGTGCCAGCATGAGTACAAACTATAATTCACCCCCCCACTTT; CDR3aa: CASMSTNYNSPPHF
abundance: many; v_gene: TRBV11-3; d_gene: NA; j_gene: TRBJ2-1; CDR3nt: TGTGCCAGCAGCTTGGTTAAGCACAATGAGCAGTTCTTC; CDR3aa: CASSLVKHNEQFF
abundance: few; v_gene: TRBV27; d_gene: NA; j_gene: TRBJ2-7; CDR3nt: TGTGCCAGCAGTTTAAGAGGGGACTACGAGCAGTACTTC; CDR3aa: CASSLRGDYEQYF
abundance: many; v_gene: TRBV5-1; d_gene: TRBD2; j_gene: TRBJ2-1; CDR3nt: TGCGCCAGCAGCACCGGACTAGCGGGAGGCCACAATGAGCAGTTCTTC; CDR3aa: CASSTGLAGGHNEQFF
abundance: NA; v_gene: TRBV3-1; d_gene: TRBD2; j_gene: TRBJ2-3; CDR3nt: TGTGCCAGCAGCCAAGATACGGTATGGACTAGCGGGCTAGGGGATACGCAGTATTTT; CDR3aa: CASSQDTVWTSGLGDTQYF
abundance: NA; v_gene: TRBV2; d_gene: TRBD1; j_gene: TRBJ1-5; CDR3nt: TGTGCCAGCAGAAAAGGGACAGGGAATCAGCCCCAGCATTTT; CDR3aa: CASRKGTGNQPQHF
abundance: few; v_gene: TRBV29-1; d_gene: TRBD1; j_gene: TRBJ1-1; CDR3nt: TGCAGCGTTGAAGACCCGACAGGGTTGGGCACTGAAGCTTTCTTT; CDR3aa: CSVEDPTGLGTEAFF
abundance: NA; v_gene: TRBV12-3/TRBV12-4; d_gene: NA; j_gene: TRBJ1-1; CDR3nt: TGTGCCAGCACCTGGGGCACTGAAGCTTTCTTT; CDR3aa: CASTWGTEAFF
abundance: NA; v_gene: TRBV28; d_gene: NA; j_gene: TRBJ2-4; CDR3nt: TGTGCCAGCACCTCCCCCCGGGTAGGACCAAACATTCAGTACTTC; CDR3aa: CASTSPRVGPNIQYF
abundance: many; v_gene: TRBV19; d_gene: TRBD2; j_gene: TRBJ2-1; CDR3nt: TGTGCCACCGTCTCGCTAGCGGGATCAAGAGAGCAGTTCTTC; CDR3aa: CATVSLAGSREQFF
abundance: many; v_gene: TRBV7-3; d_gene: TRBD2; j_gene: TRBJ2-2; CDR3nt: TGTGCCAGCAGCTTACGTCTAGCGGCGAACACCGGGGAGCTGTTTTTT; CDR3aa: CASSLRLAANTGELFF
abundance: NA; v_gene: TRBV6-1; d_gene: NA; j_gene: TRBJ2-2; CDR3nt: TGTGCCAGCAGCCATGGCAGGGAGACCGGGGAGCTGTTTTTT; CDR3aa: CASSHGRETGELFF
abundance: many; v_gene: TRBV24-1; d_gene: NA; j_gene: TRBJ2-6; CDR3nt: TGTGCCACCACCGGGGCGACCTCTGGGGCCAACGTCCTGACTTTC; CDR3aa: CATTGATSGANVLTF
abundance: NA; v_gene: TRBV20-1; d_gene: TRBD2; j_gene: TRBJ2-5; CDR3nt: TGCAGTGCTAGAGAAAGGGTACTAGCGGGGAAGCCTTGGGAGACCCAGTACTTC; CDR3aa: CSARERVLAGKPWETQYF
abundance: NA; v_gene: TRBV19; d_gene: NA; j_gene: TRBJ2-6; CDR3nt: TGTGCCAGTAGTAGGCGGGTTCGCTCTGGGGCCAACGTCATGACTTTC; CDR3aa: CASSRRVRSGANVMTF
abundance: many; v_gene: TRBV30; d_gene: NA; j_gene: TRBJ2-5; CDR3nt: TGTGCCTGGAGTTACAGCGAGGTCGGGACCCAGTACTTC; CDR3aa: CAWSYSEVGTQYF
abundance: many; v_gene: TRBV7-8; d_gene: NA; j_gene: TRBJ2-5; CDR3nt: TGTGCCAGCAACCGGGGGGCAGAGACCCAGTACTTC; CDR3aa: CASNRGAETQYF
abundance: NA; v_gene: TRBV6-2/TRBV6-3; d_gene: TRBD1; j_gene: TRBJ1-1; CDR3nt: TGTGCCAGCAGTTACTCCGGACAGGGTCGGGCTTTCTTT; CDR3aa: CASSYSGQGRAFF
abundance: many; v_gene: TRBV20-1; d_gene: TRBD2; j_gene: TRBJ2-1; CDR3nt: TGCAGTGCCCACTCCGTAGCGGGGTATCGGAATGAGCAGTTCTTC; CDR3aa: CSAHSVAGYRNEQFF
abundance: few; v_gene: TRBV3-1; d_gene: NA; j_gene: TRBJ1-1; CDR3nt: TGTGCCAGCAGCCAATCACTGGGGCCCAGAATGAACACTGAAGCTTTCTTT; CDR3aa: CASSQSLGPRMNTEAFF
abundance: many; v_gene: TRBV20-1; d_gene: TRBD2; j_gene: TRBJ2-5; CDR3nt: TGCAGTGCCACCCAAGGACTAGCGGGAAAAGAGACCCAGTACTTC; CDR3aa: CSATQGLAGKETQYF
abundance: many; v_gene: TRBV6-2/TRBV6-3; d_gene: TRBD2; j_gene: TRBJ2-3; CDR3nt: TGTGCCAGCAGTACTCGAATGTGGACTAGCTTGAAAGATACGCAGTATTTT; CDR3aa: CASSTRMWTSLKDTQYF
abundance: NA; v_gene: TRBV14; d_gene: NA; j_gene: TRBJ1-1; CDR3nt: TGTGCCAGCAGCCCCTCCGCGGCAGTCGCAGCTTTCTTT; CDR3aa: CASSPSAAVAAFF
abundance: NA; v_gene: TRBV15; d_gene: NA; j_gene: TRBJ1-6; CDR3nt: TGTGCAACCAGCAGAGATCGTTATTCAACCCTCCACTTT; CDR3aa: CATSRDRYSTLHF
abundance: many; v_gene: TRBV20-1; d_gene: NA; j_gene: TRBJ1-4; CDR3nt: TGCAGTGCTAACCAGGACAATGGGGCGAAACTGTTTTTT; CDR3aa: CSANQDNGAKLFF
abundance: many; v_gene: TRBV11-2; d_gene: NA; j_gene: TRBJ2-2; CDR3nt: TGTGCCACCGCCCCGGACAGCAACACCGGGGAGCTGTTTTTT; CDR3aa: CATAPDSNTGELFF
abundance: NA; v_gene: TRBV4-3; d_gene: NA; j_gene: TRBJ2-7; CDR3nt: TGCGCCAGCAGCCAAGATCATTTCGGGGGCTACGAGCAGTACTTC; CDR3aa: CASSQDHFGGYEQYF
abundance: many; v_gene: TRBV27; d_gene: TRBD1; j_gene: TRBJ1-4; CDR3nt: TGTGCCAGCAGTAGCAGGGGGGCTGGGTATGAAAAACTGTTTTTT; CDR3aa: CASSSRGAGYEKLFF
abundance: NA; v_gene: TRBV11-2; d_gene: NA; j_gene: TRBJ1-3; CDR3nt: TGTGCCAGCAGCTTAAACTCTGGAAACACCATATATTTT; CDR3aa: CASSLNSGNTIYF
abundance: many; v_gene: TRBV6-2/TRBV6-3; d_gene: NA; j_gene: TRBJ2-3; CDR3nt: TGTGCCAGCAGATCGACAGGCACAGATACGCAGTATTTT; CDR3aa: CASRSTGTDTQYF
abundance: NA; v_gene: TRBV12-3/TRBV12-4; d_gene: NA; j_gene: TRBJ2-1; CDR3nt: TGTGCCAGTAGTTTGCATGAGCAGTTCTTC; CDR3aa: CASSLHEQFF
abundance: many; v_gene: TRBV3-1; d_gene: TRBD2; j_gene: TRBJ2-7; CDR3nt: TGTGCCAGCAGCCAAGATGAAGCGGGAGGCTACGAGCAGTACTTC; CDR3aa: CASSQDEAGGYEQYF
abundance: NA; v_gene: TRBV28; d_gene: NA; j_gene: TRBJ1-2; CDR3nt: TGTGCCGGCAGTTTTCTGCATAAGTTTGGCTACACCTTC; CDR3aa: CAGSFLHKFGYTF
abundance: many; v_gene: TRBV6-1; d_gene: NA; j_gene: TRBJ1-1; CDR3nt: TGTGCCAGCATATTTACAGCGAAGAACACTGAAGCTTTCTTT; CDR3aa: CASIFTAKNTEAFF
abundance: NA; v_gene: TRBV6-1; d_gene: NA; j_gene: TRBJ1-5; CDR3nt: TGTGCCAGCAGAGCTACAGGGTTTCAGCCCAAGCATTTT; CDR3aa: CASRATGFQPKHF
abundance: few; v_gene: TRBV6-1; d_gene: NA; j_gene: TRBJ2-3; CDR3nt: TGTGCCAGCAGTGAATATGCGGGGAGCACAGATACGCAGTATTTT; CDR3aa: CASSEYAGSTDTQYF
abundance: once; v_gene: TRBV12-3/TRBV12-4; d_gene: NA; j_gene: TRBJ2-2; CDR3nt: TGTGCCAGCAGTCCCCCCCGTAAGCGCGGGCATCTGTTTTTT; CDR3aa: CASSPPRKRGHLFF